This TCR beta chain was identified in a study of radiation and T cells in renal cell carcinoma. Noted time point: baseline pretreatment blood. Noted treatment: 15 Gy SBRT to primary tumor, nephrectomy 4 weeks later. Data came from immunoSEQ multiplex PCR; TCRdb stores just in-frame clones and leaves some out. The sample includes about 140,000 clones, over 65% of them seen just once. From germline, CDR1 is LNHDA and CDR2 SQIVND (reference sequence). The CDR3 loop spans 14 amino acids. Trimming stripped 3 bases from V and 1 base from J, with 10 bases between. This clone was observed once. This TCR was recovered from a woman aged 45-60 years with renal cell carcinoma. This rearrangement joins TRBV19 to TRBJ2-7, with D perhaps assigned TRBD1 or TRBD2 (5 bases each). Here the sequenced sample was blood, taken from a patient whose treatment included radiotherapy and nephrectomy. CDR3 nucleotides: TGTGCCAGTAGTATCCGGGACGCATCCTACGAGCAGTACTTC. Its translation: CASSIRDASYEQYF. Supplemented by reference TRBV19 and TRBJ2-7, the full variable domain reads DGGITQSPKYLFRKEGQNVTLSCEQNLNHDAMYWYRQDPGQGLRLIYYSQIVNDFQKGDIAEGYSVSREKKESFPLTVTSAQKNPTAFYLCASSIRDASYEQYFGPGTRLTVT.